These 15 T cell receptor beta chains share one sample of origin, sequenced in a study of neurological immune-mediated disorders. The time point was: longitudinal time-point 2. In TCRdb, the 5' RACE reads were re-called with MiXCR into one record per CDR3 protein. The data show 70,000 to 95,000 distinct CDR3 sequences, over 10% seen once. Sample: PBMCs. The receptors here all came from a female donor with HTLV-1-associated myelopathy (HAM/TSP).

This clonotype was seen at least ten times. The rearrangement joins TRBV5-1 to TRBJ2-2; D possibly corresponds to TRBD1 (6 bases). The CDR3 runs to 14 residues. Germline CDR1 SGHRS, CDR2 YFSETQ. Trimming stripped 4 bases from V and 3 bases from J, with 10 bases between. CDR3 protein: CASSPQGDTGELFF. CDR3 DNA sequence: TGCGCCAGCAGCCCACAGGGAGACACCGGGGAGCTGTTTTTT.

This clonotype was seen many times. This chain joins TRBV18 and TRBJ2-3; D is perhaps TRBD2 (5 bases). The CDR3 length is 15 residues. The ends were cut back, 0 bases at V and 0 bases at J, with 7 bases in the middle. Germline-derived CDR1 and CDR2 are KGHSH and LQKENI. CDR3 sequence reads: CASSPPRTSTDTQYF. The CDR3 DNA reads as TGTGCCAGCTCACCACCAAGGACTAGCACAGATACGCAGTATTTT. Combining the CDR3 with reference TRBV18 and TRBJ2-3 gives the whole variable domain NAGVMQNPRHLVRRRGQEARLRCSPMKGHSHVYWYRQLPEEGLKFMVYLQKENIIDESGMPKERFSAEFPKEGPSILRIQQVVRGDSAAYFCASSPPRTSTDTQYFGPGTRLTVL.

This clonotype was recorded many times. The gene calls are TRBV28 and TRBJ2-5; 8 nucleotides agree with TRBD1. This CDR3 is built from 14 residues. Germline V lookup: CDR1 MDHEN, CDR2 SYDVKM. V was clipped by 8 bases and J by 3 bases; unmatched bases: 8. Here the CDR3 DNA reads TGTGCCAGCGCCCGAGGACAGGGTAAAGAGACCCAGTACTTC. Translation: CASARGQGKETQYF.

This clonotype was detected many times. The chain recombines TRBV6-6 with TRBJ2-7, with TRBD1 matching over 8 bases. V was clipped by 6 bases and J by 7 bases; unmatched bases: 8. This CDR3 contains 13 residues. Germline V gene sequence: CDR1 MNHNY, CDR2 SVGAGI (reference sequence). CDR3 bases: TGTGCCAGCAGCCCGCCGGGACAGGTTGAGCAGTACTTC. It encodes CASSPPGQVEQYF.

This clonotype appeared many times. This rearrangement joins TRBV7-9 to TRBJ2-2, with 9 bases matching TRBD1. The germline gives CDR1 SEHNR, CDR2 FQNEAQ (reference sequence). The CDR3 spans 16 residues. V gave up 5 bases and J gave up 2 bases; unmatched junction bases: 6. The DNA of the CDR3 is TGTGCCAGCAGCGTTGGACAGGGGATAAACACCGGGGAGCTGTTTTTT. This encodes CASSVGQGINTGELFF. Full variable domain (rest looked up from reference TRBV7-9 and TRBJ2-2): DTGVSQNPRHKITKRGQNVTFRCDPISEHNRLYWYRQTLGQGPEFLTYFQNEAQLEKSRLLSDRFSAERPKGSFSTLEIQRTEQGDSAMYLCASSVGQGINTGELFFGEGSRLTVL.

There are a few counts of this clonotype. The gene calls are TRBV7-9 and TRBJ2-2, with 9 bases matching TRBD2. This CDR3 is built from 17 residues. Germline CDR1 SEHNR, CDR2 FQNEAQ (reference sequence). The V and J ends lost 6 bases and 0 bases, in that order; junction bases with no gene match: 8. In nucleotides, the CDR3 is TGTGCCAGCAGTTTCAGCGGGGGGTTCGCGAACACCGGGGAGCTGTTTTTT. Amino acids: CASSFSGGFANTGELFF. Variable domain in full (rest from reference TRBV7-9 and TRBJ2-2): DTGVSQNPRHKITKRGQNVTFRCDPISEHNRLYWYRQTLGQGPEFLTYFQNEAQLEKSRLLSDRFSAERPKGSFSTLEIQRTEQGDSAMYLCASSFSGGFANTGELFFGEGSRLTVL.

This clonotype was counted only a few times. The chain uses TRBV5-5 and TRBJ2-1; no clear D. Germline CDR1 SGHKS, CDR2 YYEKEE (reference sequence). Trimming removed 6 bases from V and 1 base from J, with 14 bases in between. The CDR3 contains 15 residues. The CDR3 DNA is TGTGCCAGCACCACTGAGAGATTATCCTACAATGAGCAGTTCTTC. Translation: CASTTERLSYNEQFF.

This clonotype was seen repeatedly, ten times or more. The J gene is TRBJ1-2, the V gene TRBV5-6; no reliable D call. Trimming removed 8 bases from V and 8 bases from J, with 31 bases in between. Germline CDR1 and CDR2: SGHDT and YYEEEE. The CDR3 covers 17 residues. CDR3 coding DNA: TGTGCCAGGGATTCGAAGGCGACACTCCTCCGCCTCCGGGGCTACACCTTC. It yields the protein CARDSKATLLRLRGYTF.

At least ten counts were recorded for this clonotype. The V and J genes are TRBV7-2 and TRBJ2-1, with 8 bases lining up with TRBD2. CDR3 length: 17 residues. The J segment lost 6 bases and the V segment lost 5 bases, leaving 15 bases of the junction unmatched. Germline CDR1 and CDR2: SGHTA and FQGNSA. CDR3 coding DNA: TGTGCCAGCAGCCGAGTTTCGGGGGGGGCCGTGTCCAATGAGCAGTTCTTC. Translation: CASSRVSGGAVSNEQFF.

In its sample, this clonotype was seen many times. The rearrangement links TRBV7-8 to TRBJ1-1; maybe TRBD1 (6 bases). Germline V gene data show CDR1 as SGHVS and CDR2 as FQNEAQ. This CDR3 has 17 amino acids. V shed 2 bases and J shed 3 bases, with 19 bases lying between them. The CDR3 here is CASSLRSQGRGHTEAFF. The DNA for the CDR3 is TGTGCCAGCAGCTTAAGGTCCCAGGGGAGAGGTCACACTGAAGCTTTCTTT.

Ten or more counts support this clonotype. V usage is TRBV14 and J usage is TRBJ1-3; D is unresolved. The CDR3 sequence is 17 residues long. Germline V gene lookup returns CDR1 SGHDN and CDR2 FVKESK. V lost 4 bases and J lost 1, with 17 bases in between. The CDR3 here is CASSPPERPLSGNTIYF. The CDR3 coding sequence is TGTGCCAGCAGCCCGCCAGAACGACCGCTTTCTGGAAACACCATATATTTT.

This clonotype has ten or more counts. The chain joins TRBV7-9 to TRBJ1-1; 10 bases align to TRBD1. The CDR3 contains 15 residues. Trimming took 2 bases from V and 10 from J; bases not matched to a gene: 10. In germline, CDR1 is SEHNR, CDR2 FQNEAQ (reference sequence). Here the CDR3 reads CASSLPLGQGVRAFF. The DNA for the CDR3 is TGTGCCAGCAGCTTACCCCTAGGACAGGGGGTTAGAGCTTTCTTT.

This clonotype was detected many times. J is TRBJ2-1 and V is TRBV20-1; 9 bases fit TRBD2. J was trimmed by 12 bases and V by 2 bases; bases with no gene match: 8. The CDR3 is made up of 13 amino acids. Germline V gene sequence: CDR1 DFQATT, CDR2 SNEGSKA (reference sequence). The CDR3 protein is CSARLVAGDGQFF. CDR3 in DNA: TGCAGTGCTAGATTGGTAGCGGGGGATGGGCAGTTCTTC.

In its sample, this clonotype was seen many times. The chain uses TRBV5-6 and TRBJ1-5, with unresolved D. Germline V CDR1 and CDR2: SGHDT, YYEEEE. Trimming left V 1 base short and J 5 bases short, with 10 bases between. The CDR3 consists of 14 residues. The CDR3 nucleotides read TGTGCCAGCAGCTTGATGGGGTTAGATCAGCCCCAGCATTTT. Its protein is CASSLMGLDQPQHF.

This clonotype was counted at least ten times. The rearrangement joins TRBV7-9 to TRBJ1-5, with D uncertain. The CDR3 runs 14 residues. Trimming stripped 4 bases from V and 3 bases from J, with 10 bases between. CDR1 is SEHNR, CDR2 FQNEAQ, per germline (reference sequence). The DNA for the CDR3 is TGTGCCAGCAGCTCCGGCATACCCAATCAGCCCCAGCATTTT. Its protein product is CASSSGIPNQPQHF.